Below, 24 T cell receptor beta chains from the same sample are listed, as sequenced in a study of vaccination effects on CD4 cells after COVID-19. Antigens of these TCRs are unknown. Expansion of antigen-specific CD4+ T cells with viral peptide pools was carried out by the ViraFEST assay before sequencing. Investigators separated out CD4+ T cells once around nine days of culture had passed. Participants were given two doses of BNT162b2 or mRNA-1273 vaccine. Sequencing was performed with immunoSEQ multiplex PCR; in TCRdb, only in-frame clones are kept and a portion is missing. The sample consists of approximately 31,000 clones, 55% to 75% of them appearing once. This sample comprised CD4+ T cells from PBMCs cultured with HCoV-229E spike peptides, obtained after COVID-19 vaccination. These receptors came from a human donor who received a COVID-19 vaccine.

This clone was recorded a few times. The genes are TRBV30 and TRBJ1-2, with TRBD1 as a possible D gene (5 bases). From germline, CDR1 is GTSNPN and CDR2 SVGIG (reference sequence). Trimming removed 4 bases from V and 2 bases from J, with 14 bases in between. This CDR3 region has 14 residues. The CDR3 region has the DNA TGTGCCTGGATGGGGGACCACCGAAACTATGGCTACACCTTC. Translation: CAWMGDHRNYGYTF.

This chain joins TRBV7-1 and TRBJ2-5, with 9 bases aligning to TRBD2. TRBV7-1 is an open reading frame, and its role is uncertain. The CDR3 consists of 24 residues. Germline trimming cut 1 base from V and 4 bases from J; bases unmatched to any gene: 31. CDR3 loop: CASSSGLAVTVRQEWVPALETQYF. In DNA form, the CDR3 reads TGTGCCAGCAGCTCAGGACTAGCGGTCACGGTGCGTCAAGAGTGGGTTCCCGCCTTAGAGACCCAGTACTTC.

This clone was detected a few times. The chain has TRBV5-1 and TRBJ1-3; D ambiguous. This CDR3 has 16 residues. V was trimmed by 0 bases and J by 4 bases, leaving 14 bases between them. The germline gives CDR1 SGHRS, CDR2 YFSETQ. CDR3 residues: CASSLVYMGEGNTIYF. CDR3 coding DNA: TGCGCCAGCAGCTTGGTGTATATGGGCGAAGGAAACACCATATATTTT. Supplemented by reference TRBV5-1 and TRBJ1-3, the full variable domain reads KAGVTQTPRYLIKTRGQQVTLSCSPISGHRSVSWYQQTPGQGLQFLFEYFSETQRNKGNFPGRFSGRQFSNSRSEMNVSTLELGDSALYLCASSLVYMGEGNTIYFGEGSWLTVV.

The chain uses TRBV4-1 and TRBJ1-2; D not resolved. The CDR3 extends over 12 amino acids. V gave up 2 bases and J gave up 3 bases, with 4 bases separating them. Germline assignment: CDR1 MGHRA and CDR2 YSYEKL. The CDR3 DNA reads TGCGCCAGCAGCCAACTGGACTATGGCTACACCTTC. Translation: CASSQLDYGYTF.

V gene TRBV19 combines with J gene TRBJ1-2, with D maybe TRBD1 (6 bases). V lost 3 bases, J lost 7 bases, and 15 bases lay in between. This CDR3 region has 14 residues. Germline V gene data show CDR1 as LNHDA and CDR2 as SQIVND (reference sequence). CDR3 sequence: CASSITGAASGYTF. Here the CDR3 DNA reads TGTGCCAGTAGTATCACGGGGGCCGCAAGTGGCTACACCTTC. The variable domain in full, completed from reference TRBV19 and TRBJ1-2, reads DGGITQSPKYLFRKEGQNVTLSCEQNLNHDAMYWYRQDPGQGLRLIYYSQIVNDFQKGDIAEGYSVSREKKESFPLTVTSAQKNPTAFYLCASSITGAASGYTFGSGTRLTVV.

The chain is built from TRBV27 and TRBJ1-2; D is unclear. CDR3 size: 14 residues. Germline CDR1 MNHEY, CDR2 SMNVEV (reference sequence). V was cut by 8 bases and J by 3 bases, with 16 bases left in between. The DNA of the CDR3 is TGTGCCAGCCGGGCACCTCATCGGGACTATGGCTACACCTTC. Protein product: CASRAPHRDYGYTF.

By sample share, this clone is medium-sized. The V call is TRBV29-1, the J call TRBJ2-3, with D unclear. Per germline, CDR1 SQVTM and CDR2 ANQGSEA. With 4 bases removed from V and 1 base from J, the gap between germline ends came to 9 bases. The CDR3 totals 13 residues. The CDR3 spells CSVVGVGTDTQYF. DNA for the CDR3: TGCAGCGTTGTGGGCGTAGGCACAGATACGCAGTATTTT.

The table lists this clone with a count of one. The CDR3 here is CASSKIPGELFF. In DNA form, the CDR3 reads TGTGCCAGCAGTAAGATTCCCGGGGAGCTGTTTTTT. This chain joins TRBV28 and TRBJ2-2; D ambiguous. V lost 5 bases, J lost 6 bases, and 7 bases lay in between. CDR3 length: 12 residues. Per the germline V gene, CDR1 is MDHEN and CDR2 is SYDVKM.

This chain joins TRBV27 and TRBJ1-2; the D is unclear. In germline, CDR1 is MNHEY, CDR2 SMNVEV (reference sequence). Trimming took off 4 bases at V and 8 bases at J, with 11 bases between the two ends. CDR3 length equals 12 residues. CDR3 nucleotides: TGTGCCAGCAGTTCCGTCGGGCAGGGCTACACCTTC. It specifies CASSSVGQGYTF.

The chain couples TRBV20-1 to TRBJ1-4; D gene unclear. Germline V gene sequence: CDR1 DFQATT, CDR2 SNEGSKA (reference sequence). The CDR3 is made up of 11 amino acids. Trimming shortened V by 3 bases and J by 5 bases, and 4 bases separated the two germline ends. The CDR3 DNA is TGCAGTGCTAGGGGAAATGAAAAACTGTTTTTT. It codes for CSARGNEKLFF.

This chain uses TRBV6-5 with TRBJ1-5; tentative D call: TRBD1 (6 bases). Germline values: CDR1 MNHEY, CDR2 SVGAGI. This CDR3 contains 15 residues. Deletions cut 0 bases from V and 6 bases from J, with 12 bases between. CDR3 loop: CASSYSLGAGQPQHF. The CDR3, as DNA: TGTGCCAGCAGTTACTCGCTGGGGGCGGGTCAGCCCCAGCATTTT.

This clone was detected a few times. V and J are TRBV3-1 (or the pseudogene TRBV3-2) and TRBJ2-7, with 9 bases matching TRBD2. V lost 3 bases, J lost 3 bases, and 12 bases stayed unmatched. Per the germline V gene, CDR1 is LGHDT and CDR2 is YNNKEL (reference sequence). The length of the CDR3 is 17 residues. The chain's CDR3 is CASSHPLGASGNYEQYF. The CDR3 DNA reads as TGTGCCAGCAGCCACCCTTTAGGGGCTAGCGGGAACTACGAGCAGTACTTC.

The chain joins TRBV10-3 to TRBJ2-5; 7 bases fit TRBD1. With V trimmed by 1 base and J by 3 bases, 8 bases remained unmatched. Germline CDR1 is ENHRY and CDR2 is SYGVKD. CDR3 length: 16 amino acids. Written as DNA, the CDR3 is TGTGCCATCAGTGAGTTATCCTTTGACAGGGAAGAGACCCAGTACTTC. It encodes CAISELSFDREETQYF.

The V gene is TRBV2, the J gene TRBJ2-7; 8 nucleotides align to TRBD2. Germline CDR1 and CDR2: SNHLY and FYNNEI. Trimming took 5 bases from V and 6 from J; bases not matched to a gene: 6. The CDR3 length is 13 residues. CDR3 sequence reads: CASSSSGSGEQYF. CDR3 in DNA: TGTGCCAGCAGTTCCAGCGGGAGTGGCGAGCAGTACTTC.

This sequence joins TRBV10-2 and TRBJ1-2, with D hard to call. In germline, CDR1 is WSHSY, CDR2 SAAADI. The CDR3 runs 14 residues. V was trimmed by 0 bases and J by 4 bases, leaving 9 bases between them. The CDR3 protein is CASSESGRSYGYTF. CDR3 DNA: TGCGCCAGCAGTGAGTCGGGAAGGTCCTATGGCTACACCTTC.

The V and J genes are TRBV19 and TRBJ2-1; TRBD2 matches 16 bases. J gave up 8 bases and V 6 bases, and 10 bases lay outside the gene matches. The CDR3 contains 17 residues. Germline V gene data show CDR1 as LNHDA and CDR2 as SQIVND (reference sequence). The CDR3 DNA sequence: TGTGCCAGTAGCGGGACTAGCGGGGGGGGTCGGTCGGATGAGCAGTTCTTC. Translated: CASSGTSGGGRSDEQFF.

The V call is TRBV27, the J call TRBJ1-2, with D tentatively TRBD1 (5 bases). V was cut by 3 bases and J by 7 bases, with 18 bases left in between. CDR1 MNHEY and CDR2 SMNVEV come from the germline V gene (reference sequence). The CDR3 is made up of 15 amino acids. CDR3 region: CASSFGAGSSSGYTF. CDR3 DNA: TGTGCCAGCAGTTTTGGGGCAGGCTCTTCGAGTGGCTACACCTTC.

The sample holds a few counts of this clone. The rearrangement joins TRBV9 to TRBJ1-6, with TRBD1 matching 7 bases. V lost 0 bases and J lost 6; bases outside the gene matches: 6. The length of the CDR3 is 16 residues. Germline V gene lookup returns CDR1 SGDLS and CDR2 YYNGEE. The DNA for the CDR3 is TGTGCCAGCAGCGTAGCGGCAGGGGGTACTAATTCACCCCTCCACTTT. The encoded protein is CASSVAAGGTNSPLHF.

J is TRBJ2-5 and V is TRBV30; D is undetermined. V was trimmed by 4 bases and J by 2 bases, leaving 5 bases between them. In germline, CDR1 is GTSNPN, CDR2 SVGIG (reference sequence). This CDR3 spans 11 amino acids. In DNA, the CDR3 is TGTGCCTGGACGCGTCAAGAGACCCAGTACTTC. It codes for CAWTRQETQYF.

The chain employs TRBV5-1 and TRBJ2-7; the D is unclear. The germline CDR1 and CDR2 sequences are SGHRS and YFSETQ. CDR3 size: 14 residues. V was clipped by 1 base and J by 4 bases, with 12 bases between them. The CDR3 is CASSLSTVGYEQYF. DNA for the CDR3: TGCGCCAGCAGCTTGTCGACGGTAGGTTACGAGCAGTACTTC.

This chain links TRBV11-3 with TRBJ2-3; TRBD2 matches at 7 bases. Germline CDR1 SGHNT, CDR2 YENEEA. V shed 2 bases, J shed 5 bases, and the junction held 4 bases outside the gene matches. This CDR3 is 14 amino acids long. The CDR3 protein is CASSLTGGRDTQYF. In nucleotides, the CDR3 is TGTGCCAGCAGCTTAACGGGGGGAAGAGATACGCAGTATTTT.

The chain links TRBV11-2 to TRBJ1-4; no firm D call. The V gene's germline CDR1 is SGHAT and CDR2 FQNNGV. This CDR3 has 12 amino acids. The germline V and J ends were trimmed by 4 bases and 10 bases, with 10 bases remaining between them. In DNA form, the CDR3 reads TGTGCCAGCAGCTCGGTGATAGGAAAACTGTTTTTT. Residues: CASSSVIGKLFF.

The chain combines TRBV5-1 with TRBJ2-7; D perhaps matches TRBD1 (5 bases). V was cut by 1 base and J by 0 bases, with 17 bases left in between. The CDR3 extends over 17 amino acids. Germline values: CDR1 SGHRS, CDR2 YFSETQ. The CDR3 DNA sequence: TGCGCCAGCAGCTTGAAAGACAGTCCGCTATCCTCCTACGAGCAGTACTTC. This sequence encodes CASSLKDSPLSSYEQYF.

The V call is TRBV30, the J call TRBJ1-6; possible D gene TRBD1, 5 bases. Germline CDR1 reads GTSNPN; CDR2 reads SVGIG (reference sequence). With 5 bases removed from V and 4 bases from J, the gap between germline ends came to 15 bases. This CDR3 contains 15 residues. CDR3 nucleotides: TGTGCCTGGGGGGAACAGGAAGGTTATAATTCACCCCTCCACTTT. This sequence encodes CAWGEQEGYNSPLHF. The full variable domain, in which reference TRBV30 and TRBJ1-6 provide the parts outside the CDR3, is SQTIHQWPATLVQPVGSPLSLECTVEGTSNPNLYWYRQAAGRGLQLLFYSVGIGQISSEVPQNLSASRPQDRQFILSSKKLLLSDSGFYLCAWGEQEGYNSPLHFGNGTRLTVT.